The entry that follows covers one T cell receptor (beta chain) sequence. The antigen is unknown. The CDR3 runs to 15 residues. The germline CDR1 and CDR2 sequences are SGHNT and YYREEE (reference sequence). V lost 1 base to trimming and J lost 10 bases, with 20 bases between them. This record belongs to a study of siplizumab effects on memory and regulatory T cells. Study-level findings and limits: A small minority of alloreactive clones were mapped to unstimulated subsets. In unstimulated cells, naive T cells appeared more diverse than memory T cells and seemed major alloresponse contributors.

The study assayed around 9.3 x 10^4 TCR templates per sample. Here immunoSEQ multiplex PCR was the method, and the copy in TCRdb shows in-frame clones only, minus some. The data contain around 100,000 clones, 93% of them singletons. The clonotype comes from a human donor in good health. The rearrangement uses TRBV5-4 and TRBJ1-1, with a tentative D call TRBD1 (5 bases). Sequencing was done on a sample of Tregs sorted from blood. The CDR3 is CASSLSGSGRLVAFF. The CDR3 DNA is TGTGCCAGCAGCTTGTCTGGTTCAGGGCGGTTGGTAGCTTTCTTT.